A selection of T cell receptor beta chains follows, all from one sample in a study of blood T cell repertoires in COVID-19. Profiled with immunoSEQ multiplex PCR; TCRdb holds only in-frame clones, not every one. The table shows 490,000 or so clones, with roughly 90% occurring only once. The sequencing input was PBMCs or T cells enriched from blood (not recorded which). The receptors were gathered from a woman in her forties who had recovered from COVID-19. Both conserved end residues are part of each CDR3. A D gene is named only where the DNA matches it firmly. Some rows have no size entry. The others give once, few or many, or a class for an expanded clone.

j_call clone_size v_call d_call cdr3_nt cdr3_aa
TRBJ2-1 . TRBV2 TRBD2 TGTGCCAGCAGTGGGGATCTATCCGGGACTAGCGGGAGTAAAAATGAGCAGTTCTTC CASSGDLSGTSGSKNEQFF
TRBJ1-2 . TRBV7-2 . TGTGCCAGCAGCTTAGTGGGCCTCGGCTATGGCTACACCTTC CASSLVGLGYGYTF
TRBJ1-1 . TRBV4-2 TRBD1 TGTGCCAGCAGCTGGGACGGGACAGAGAACACTGAAGCTTTCTTT CASSWDGTENTEAFF
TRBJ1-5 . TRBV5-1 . TGCGCCAGCAGCTTGGCAGGGAGCAATCAGCCCCAGCATTTT CASSLAGSNQPQHF
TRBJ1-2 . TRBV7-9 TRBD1 TGTGCCAGCAGCTTAGGACAGGGGAGTGGTGGCTACACCTTC CASSLGQGSGGYTF
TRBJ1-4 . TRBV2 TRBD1 TGTGCCAGCACCGGACAGGGGGCTCTGTCTAATGAAAAACTGTTTTTT CASTGQGALSNEKLFF
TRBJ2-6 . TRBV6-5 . TGTGCCAGCAACGGACACTCTGGGGCCAACGTCCTGACTTTC CASNGHSGANVLTF
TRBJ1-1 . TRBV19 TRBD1 TGTGCCAGTAGTTTTTTATCTAACAGGGGGTTGGGAGACACTGAAGCTTTCTTT CASSFLSNRGLGDTEAFF
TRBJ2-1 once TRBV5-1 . TGCGCCAGCAGCCGGACTAAGCGGACCTTAACCTACAATGAGCAGTTCTTC CASSRTKRTLTYNEQFF
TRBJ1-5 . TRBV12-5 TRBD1 TGTGCTAGTGGTTTGGTAACAGGGGAGTCTGATCAGCCCCAGCATTTT CASGLVTGESDQPQHF
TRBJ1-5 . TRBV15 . TGTGCCACCAGCAGAGATCCCGGTAGCTCTCAGCCCCAGCATTTT CATSRDPGSSQPQHF
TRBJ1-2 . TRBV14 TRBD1 TGTGCCAGCAGCCACCTCACAGGGGGCGCGGAACAATATGGCTACACCTTC CASSHLTGGAEQYGYTF
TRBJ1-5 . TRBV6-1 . TGTGCCAGCAGTGATCGGAATCAGCCCCAGCATTTT CASSDRNQPQHF
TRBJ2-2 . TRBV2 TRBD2 TGTGCCAGCAGTGGGCGGACTAGCGGGACCGGGGAGCTGTTTTTT CASSGRTSGTGELFF
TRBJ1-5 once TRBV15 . TGTGCCACCAGCAGCCCCGAGGAACAGGAGAGCAATCAGCCCCAGCATTTT CATSSPEEQESNQPQHF